The clone carrying this T cell receptor beta chain was observed at least ten times. Then a second PCR, running roughly 7 to 11 cycles, was carried out with a sample-barcoded 5' primer and a J-beta primer mix. TCRdb reprocessed the 5' RACE reads with MiXCR, giving one entry per CDR3 protein. This sample has some 690,000 distinct CDR3 sequences; roughly 20% occur once, and the top ten carry around 21%. This entry belongs to a study of blood T cells in healthy people across ages. This CDR3 is 13 amino acids long. CDR1 is LGHNA and CDR2 is YSLEER in the germline V gene. V was pared by 6 bases and J by 0 bases, with 8 bases between.

The TCR was taken from a man between 65 and 79 years old in good health. Sequencing was carried out using blood. This rearrangement joins TRBV4-3 to TRBJ1-2; D remains unclear. This CDR3 is CASSTAANYGYTF. As DNA, the CDR3 is TGCGCCAGCAGTACAGCCGCTAACTATGGCTACACCTTC.